These T cell receptor beta chains were read from a single sample in a study of human T cells and chemical hapten exposure. TCRdb reanalysed the 5' RACE reads using MiXCR and keeps one entry per CDR3 protein. The sample records about 140,000 distinct CDR3 sequences, roughly 4.1% being singletons. These receptors were collected from a female donor in good health. Both conserved end residues are part of each CDR3. Each record gives: J gene, clone size, V gene, D gene, CDR3 DNA, CDR3 protein. A D gene is named only where the DNA matches it firmly. Only part of the rows carry a size: once, few, many, or a class if the clone is expanded.

J: TRBJ2-7; size: many; V: TRBV7-3; D: TRBD2; DNA: TGTGCCAGCAGCTTTGGGACTAGCGGTTCCTACGAGCAGTACTTC; CDR3: CASSFGTSGSYEQYF
J: TRBJ1-2; size: .; V: TRBV12-3/TRBV12-4; D: TRBD1; DNA: TGTGCCAGCAGTTTAACGGGACAGGTCTATGGCTACACCTTC; CDR3: CASSLTGQVYGYTF
J: TRBJ2-3; size: many; V: TRBV6-5; D: TRBD1; DNA: TGTGCCAGCAGAGAGACAGGGGGCGGAGCAGATACGCAGTATTTT; CDR3: CASRETGGGADTQYF
J: TRBJ2-7; size: many; V: TRBV6-1; D: .; DNA: TGTGCCAGCAGTCCGCGCTCTGACCCCTACGAGCTGTACTTC; CDR3: CASSPRSDPYELYF
J: TRBJ1-3; size: few; V: TRBV11-2; D: .; DNA: TGTGCCAGCAGCTTAGGGTTCGGTCTGGGGTTGCCCTCTGGAAACACCATATATTTT; CDR3: CASSLGFGLGLPSGNTIYF
J: TRBJ1-1; size: many; V: TRBV2; D: .; DNA: TGTGCCAGCAGTGAACGGGGGCAAACTGAAGCTTTCTTT; CDR3: CASSERGQTEAFF
J: TRBJ1-2; size: many; V: TRBV5-1; D: .; DNA: TGCGCCAGCAGCTTGGCGGCAGAGGGCGGGTATGGCTACACCTTC; CDR3: CASSLAAEGGYGYTF
J: TRBJ2-4; size: few; V: TRBV7-2; D: TRBD1; DNA: TGTGCCAGCAGCCTGGGACAGACTCTAGCCAAAAACATTCAGTACTTC; CDR3: CASSLGQTLAKNIQYF
J: TRBJ1-1; size: many; V: TRBV5-1; D: .; DNA: TGCGCCAGCAGCTTGGGTACGGGGGGGCTTGCTTTCTTT; CDR3: CASSLGTGGLAFF
J: TRBJ1-2; size: many; V: TRBV14; D: .; DNA: TGTGCCAGCACACAAGGTCCGGGCTATGGCTACACCTTC; CDR3: CASTQGPGYGYTF
J: TRBJ2-1; size: many; V: TRBV20-1; D: TRBD2; DNA: TGCAGTGCTAGAGATTCAACTAGCGGTAATTACAATGAGCAGTTCTTC; CDR3: CSARDSTSGNYNEQFF
J: TRBJ2-2; size: many; V: TRBV15; D: .; DNA: TGTGCCACCAGCCTCGGGGGAGGGGGGAGCACCGGGGAGCTGTTTTTT; CDR3: CATSLGGGGSTGELFF
J: TRBJ1-1; size: few; V: TRBV5-6; D: TRBD1; DNA: TGTGCCAGCAGCCCGGGACAGGGGATGGCCGCTTTCTTT; CDR3: CASSPGQGMAAFF
J: TRBJ2-1; size: few; V: TRBV28; D: .; DNA: TGTGCCAGCAGTACCACCGGAGGGGTTTCCTACAATGAGCAGTTCTTC; CDR3: CASSTTGGVSYNEQFF
J: TRBJ2-7; size: many; V: TRBV19; D: TRBD1; DNA: TGTGCCAGTAGTATGGGGATGGGACAGGGGCCCGATTACGAGCAGTACTTC; CDR3: CASSMGMGQGPDYEQYF
J: TRBJ1-1; size: once; V: TRBV6-6; D: .; DNA: TGTGCCAGCAGTCGACTAGACACTGAAGCTTTCTTT; CDR3: CASSRLDTEAFF
J: TRBJ1-2; size: few; V: TRBV28; D: .; DNA: TGTGCCAGCAGCTCATACGCTATAAGGGAATACTATGGCTACACCTTC; CDR3: CASSSYAIREYYGYTF
J: TRBJ1-1; size: many; V: TRBV12-3/TRBV12-4; D: .; DNA: TGTGCCAGCAGTTTAGGTGGGGGCTGGACTGAAGCTTTCTTT; CDR3: CASSLGGGWTEAFF
J: TRBJ2-7; size: many; V: TRBV7-9; D: .; DNA: TGTGCCAGCAGCTTATTAATTTTGCGTGGGGAGCAGTACTTC; CDR3: CASSLLILRGEQYF
J: TRBJ1-5; size: many; V: TRBV5-1; D: .; DNA: TGCGCCAGCAGCAGCGAGGGAGGGAGCAATCAGCCCCAGCATTTT; CDR3: CASSSEGGSNQPQHF
J: TRBJ2-1; size: many; V: TRBV7-2; D: .; DNA: TGTGCCAGCAGCCCTGATGTGGGGTACCGGGGCAATGAGCAGTTCTTC; CDR3: CASSPDVGYRGNEQFF
J: TRBJ2-5; size: .; V: TRBV9; D: .; DNA: TGTGCCAGCAGCGTAGGCTCTAGCAGCCACTCCCAAGAGACCCAGTACTTC; CDR3: CASSVGSSSHSQETQYF
J: TRBJ1-5; size: few; V: TRBV7-9; D: .; DNA: TGTGCCAGCAGCTCTACCAGGGGTATGAGCAATCAGCCCCAGCATTTT; CDR3: CASSSTRGMSNQPQHF
J: TRBJ2-7; size: many; V: TRBV2; D: TRBD2; DNA: TGTGCCAGCGCGACTAGCGGGGGTTACGAGCAGTACTTC; CDR3: CASATSGGYEQYF
J: TRBJ2-1; size: many; V: TRBV7-8; D: .; DNA: TGTGCCAGCAGCTTACCCGTTTGGACTTCCTACAATGAGCAGTTCTTC; CDR3: CASSLPVWTSYNEQFF
J: TRBJ2-7; size: many; V: TRBV7-9; D: TRBD2; DNA: TGTGCCAGCAGCACCGGGACTACAATAGGTCGGTACTTC; CDR3: CASSTGTTIGRYF
J: TRBJ1-1; size: many; V: TRBV6-2/TRBV6-3; D: .; DNA: TGTGCCAGCAGTCCCCGCTCCACCGGGGCCACTGAAGCTTTCTTT; CDR3: CASSPRSTGATEAFF
J: TRBJ2-7; size: many; V: TRBV20-1; D: .; DNA: TGCAGTGCTCTGTCAAACTCCTACGAGCAGTACTTC; CDR3: CSALSNSYEQYF
J: TRBJ2-7; size: few; V: TRBV3-1; D: TRBD1; DNA: TGTGCCAGCAGCCAAGATTTAAGGGGGCTCGGCGAGCAGTACTTC; CDR3: CASSQDLRGLGEQYF
J: TRBJ1-1; size: many; V: TRBV5-6; D: .; DNA: TGTGCCAGCAGCTTGGCCACCAGCTACACTGAAGCTTTCTTT; CDR3: CASSLATSYTEAFF
J: TRBJ2-5; size: many; V: TRBV20-1; D: .; DNA: TGCAGTGCTAGAGATCTGGTAGGGGTCGGGGAGACCCAGTACTTC; CDR3: CSARDLVGVGETQYF
J: TRBJ2-7; size: .; V: TRBV29-1; D: .; DNA: TGCAGCGTCATCGGGGGGCAGACAGGGACGCTCCACGAGCAGTACTTC; CDR3: CSVIGGQTGTLHEQYF
J: TRBJ2-7; size: .; V: TRBV5-1; D: .; DNA: TGCGCCAGCAGCTGGGCAGGGTCCGACGAGCAGTACTTC; CDR3: CASSWAGSDEQYF
J: TRBJ2-1; size: few; V: TRBV3-1; D: .; DNA: TGTGCCAGCAGCCCTTCGGCCGGGGGCTACAATGAGCAGTTCTTC; CDR3: CASSPSAGGYNEQFF
J: TRBJ1-4; size: many; V: TRBV4-1; D: TRBD1; DNA: TGCGCCAGCAGCCAAGAGACTGGACAGGGCACAACTAATGAAAAACTGTTTTTT; CDR3: CASSQETGQGTTNEKLFF
J: TRBJ2-4; size: many; V: TRBV20-1; D: .; DNA: TGCAGTGCTAGTGAATATCTAGCCAAAAACATTCAGTACTTC; CDR3: CSASEYLAKNIQYF
J: TRBJ2-7; size: many; V: TRBV5-8; D: .; DNA: TGTGCCAGCAGCTTCCCGGGACGGAGTATGGAGTCCGAGCAGTACTTC; CDR3: CASSFPGRSMESEQYF
J: TRBJ2-7; size: many; V: TRBV5-1; D: TRBD1; DNA: TGCGCCAGCAGCTTAAATCCGGGACAGGGTTTCTACGAGCAGTACTTC; CDR3: CASSLNPGQGFYEQYF
J: TRBJ2-3; size: many; V: TRBV7-2; D: .; DNA: TGTGCCAGCAGCTTAGTACTCGGCACAGATACGCAGTATTTT; CDR3: CASSLVLGTDTQYF
J: TRBJ2-3; size: .; V: TRBV3-1; D: TRBD2; DNA: TGTGCCAGCAGCCCATCTTCGGGAGGTACGCAGTATTTT; CDR3: CASSPSSGGTQYF
J: TRBJ2-5; size: many; V: TRBV7-9; D: .; DNA: TGTGCCAGCAGCTATTCAGGAGTTGAGACCCAGTACTTC; CDR3: CASSYSGVETQYF
J: TRBJ2-2; size: .; V: TRBV10-3; D: TRBD2; DNA: TGTGCCATCAGCGTCCCGGGACTAGTTAGTTCTGACACCGGGGAGCTGTTTTTT; CDR3: CAISVPGLVSSDTGELFF
J: TRBJ2-1; size: .; V: TRBV21-1; D: .; DNA: TGTGCCAGCAGCGCTTTTACGGGGGGCCCGGGACAGGGGAATCGGGATGAGCAGTTCTTC; CDR3: CASSAFTGGPGQGNRDEQFF
J: TRBJ1-1; size: many; V: TRBV20-1; D: .; DNA: TGCAGTGCTAACCACAGGTTCAAGAACACTGAAGCTTTCTTT; CDR3: CSANHRFKNTEAFF
J: TRBJ2-4; size: .; V: TRBV10-3; D: .; DNA: TGTGCCATCAGTATGGGAAACATTCAGTACTTC; CDR3: CAISMGNIQYF
J: TRBJ2-7; size: many; V: TRBV5-1; D: .; DNA: TGCGCCAGCAGCTCTACCGGTGGGCCCACCTACGAGCAGTACTTC; CDR3: CASSSTGGPTYEQYF
J: TRBJ1-1; size: many; V: TRBV9; D: .; DNA: TGTGCCAGCAGCGTAGTTGGCCGGATGAACACTGAAGCTTTCTTT; CDR3: CASSVVGRMNTEAFF
J: TRBJ2-5; size: many; V: TRBV19; D: TRBD2; DNA: TGTGCCAGTAGTCTTCTTGCGGGGAGGGGCGGAGGGACCCAGTACTTC; CDR3: CASSLLAGRGGGTQYF
J: TRBJ1-6; size: many; V: TRBV7-8; D: .; DNA: TGTGCCAGCAGCTCCCCCCGTGGAGGACGGAATTCACCCCTCCACTTT; CDR3: CASSSPRGGRNSPLHF
J: TRBJ1-1; size: many; V: TRBV13; D: .; DNA: TGTGCCAGCAGCTTAGGCCCCAGGACAGACACTGAAGCTTTCTTT; CDR3: CASSLGPRTDTEAFF
J: TRBJ2-3; size: many; V: TRBV5-1; D: TRBD2; DNA: TGCGCCAGCAAGCCGGGACTAAAACCGTCGAATACGCAGTATTTT; CDR3: CASKPGLKPSNTQYF
J: TRBJ1-4; size: few; V: TRBV12-5; D: .; DNA: TGTGCTAGTGGTTTGCTCGGGGCACTGTTTTTT; CDR3: CASGLLGALFF
J: TRBJ2-1; size: .; V: TRBV3-1; D: TRBD1; DNA: TGTGCCAGCAGCCATAGAGGGGGCGTAAACAATGAGCAGTTCTTC; CDR3: CASSHRGGVNNEQFF
J: TRBJ2-1; size: .; V: TRBV6-5; D: TRBD2; DNA: TGTGCCAGCGGTAGCGGGGGGGCGGGTCGGAATGAGCAGTTCTTC; CDR3: CASGSGGAGRNEQFF
J: TRBJ1-6; size: .; V: TRBV27; D: .; DNA: TGTGCCAGCAGTGAGTGGGATAATTCACCCCTCCACTTT; CDR3: CASSEWDNSPLHF
J: TRBJ2-3; size: many; V: TRBV5-4; D: TRBD2; DNA: TGTGCCAGCAGCCGGGGCCCGGCTAGCGGGGGGGCGACAGATACGCAGTATTTT; CDR3: CASSRGPASGGATDTQYF
J: TRBJ2-7; size: many; V: TRBV5-1; D: .; DNA: TGCGCCAGCAGCTTGCGCCCGGGTCGGGTAGCCTACGAGCAGTACTTC; CDR3: CASSLRPGRVAYEQYF
J: TRBJ2-3; size: many; V: TRBV2; D: .; DNA: TGTGCCAGCAGTGAAAGAGGGCCGCCCTCAGATACGCAGTATTTT; CDR3: CASSERGPPSDTQYF
J: TRBJ2-1; size: .; V: TRBV14; D: TRBD1; DNA: TGTGCCAGCAGCCGATTCCGGGACAGCTCCTACAATGAGCAGTTCTTC; CDR3: CASSRFRDSSYNEQFF